The entry that follows covers one TCR beta chain sequence. Antigen: not known. Viral peptide pool expansion of antigen-specific CD4+ T cells preceded sequencing in the ViraFEST assay. Researchers isolated CD4+ T cells once roughly ten days of culture had elapsed. SARS-CoV-2 infection was confirmed by PCR in the person between March and December 2020. Each culture well received about 2 million PBMC. These cells were then cultured in IMDM with around 9.6 IU/ml IL-2 and roughly 10 ug/ml peptides. Days 3 and 7 were when half the medium was replaced with IL-2 medium. Between the trimmed V and J ends, which lost 3 bases and 4 bases, there was a span of 7 bases. Germline CDR1 is KGHSH and CDR2 is LQKENI. This CDR3 comprises 14 residues. The source of the sample is a study of vaccination effects on CD4 cells after COVID-19. Study in general: Sampling of a couple of convalescent patients took place 16 days and one week prior to vaccination. The study, taken as a whole, reports: Convalescents' post-vaccine spike-reactive clones were mainly new, vaccine-induced.

Assay: immunoSEQ multiplex PCR; the TCRdb copy retains only in-frame clones and omits some. The sample lists about 45,000 clones; more than 60% were seen once. This clonotype originated in a human donor who had a prior SARS-CoV-2 infection. This chain uses TRBV18 with TRBJ2-6; D is unclear. This specimen consisted of CD4+ T cells from PBMCs cultured with a peptide pool, obtained before COVID-19 vaccination. Here the CDR3 reads CASSPSLGANVLTF. The CDR3 DNA reads TGTGCCAGCTCACCCTCTCTGGGGGCCAACGTCCTGACTTTC.